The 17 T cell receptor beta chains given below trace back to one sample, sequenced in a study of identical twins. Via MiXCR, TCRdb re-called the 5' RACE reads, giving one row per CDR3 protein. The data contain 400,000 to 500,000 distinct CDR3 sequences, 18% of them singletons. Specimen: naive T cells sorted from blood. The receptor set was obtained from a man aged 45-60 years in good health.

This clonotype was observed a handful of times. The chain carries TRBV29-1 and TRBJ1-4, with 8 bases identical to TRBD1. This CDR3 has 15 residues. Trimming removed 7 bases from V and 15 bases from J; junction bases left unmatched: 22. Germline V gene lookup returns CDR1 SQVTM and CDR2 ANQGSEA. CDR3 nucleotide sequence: TGCAGCGCCTCGACAGGGGAGGACGCGATGAGGATGATGTTTTTT. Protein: CSASTGEDAMRMMFF.

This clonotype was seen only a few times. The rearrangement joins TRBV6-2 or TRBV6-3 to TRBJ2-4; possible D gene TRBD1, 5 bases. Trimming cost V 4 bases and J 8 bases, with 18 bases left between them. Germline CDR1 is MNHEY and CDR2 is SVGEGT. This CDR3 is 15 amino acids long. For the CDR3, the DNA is TGTGCCAGCAGTTCTACGGCAGGGTGGTCCGACATTCAGTACTTC. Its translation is CASSSTAGWSDIQYF.

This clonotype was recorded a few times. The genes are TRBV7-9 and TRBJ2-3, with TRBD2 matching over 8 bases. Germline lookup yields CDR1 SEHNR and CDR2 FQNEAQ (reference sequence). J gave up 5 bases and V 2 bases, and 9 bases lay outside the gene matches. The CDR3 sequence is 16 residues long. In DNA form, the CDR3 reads TGTGCCAGCAGCTTACTGTCGGGAGGGCCAGGAGATACGCAGTATTTT. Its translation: CASSLLSGGPGDTQYF.

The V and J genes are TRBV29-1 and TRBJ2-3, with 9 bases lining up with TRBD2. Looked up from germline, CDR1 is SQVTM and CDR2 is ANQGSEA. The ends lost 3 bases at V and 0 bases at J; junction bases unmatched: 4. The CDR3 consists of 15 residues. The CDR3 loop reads CSVDFSGGSTDTQYF. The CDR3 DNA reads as TGCAGCGTTGATTTTAGCGGGGGAAGCACAGATACGCAGTATTTT.

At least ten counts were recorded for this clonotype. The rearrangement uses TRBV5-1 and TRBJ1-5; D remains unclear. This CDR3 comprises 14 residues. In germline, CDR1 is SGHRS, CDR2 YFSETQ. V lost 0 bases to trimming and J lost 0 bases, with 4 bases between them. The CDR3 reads CASSLGYSNQPQHF. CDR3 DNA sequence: TGCGCCAGCAGCTTGGGATATAGCAATCAGCCCCAGCATTTT.

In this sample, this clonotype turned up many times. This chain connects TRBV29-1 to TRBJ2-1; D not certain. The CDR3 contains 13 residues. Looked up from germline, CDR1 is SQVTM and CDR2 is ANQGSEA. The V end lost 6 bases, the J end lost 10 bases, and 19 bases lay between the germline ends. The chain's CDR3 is CSVRQVLGLEQFF. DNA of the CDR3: TGCAGCGTCCGACAAGTTCTAGGGCTAGAGCAGTTCTTC.

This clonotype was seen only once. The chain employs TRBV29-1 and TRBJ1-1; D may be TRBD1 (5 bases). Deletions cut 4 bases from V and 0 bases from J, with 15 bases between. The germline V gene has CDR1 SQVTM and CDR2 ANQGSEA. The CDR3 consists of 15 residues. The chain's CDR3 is CSVVRYGGVNTEAFF. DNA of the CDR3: TGCAGCGTTGTTCGGTATGGGGGGGTGAACACTGAAGCTTTCTTT. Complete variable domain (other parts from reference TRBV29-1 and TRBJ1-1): SAVISQKPSRDICQRGTSLTIQCQVDSQVTMMFWYRQQPGQSLTLIATANQGSEATYESGFVIDKFPISRPNLTFSTLTVSNMSPEDSSIYLCSVVRYGGVNTEAFFGQGTRLTVV.

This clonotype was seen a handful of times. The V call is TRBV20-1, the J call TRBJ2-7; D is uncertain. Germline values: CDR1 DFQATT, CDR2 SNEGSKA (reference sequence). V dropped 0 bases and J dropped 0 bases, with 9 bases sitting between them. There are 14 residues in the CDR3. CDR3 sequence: CSARDQHSSYEQYF. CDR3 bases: TGCAGTGCTAGAGATCAACACAGCTCCTACGAGCAGTACTTC.

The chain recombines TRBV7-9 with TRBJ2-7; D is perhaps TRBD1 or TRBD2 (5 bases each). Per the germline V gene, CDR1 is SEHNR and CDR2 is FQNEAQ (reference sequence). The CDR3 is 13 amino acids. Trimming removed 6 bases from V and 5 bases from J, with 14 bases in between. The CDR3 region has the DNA TGTGCCAGCAGAACGGGACCCGGGGACGAGCAGTACTTC. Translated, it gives CASRTGPGDEQYF.

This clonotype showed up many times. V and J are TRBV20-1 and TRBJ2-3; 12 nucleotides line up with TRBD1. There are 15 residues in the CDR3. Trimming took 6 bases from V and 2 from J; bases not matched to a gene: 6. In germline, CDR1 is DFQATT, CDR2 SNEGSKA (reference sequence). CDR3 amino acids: CSANWGQGATDTQYF. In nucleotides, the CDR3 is TGCAGTGCAAACTGGGGACAGGGGGCCACAGATACGCAGTATTTT.

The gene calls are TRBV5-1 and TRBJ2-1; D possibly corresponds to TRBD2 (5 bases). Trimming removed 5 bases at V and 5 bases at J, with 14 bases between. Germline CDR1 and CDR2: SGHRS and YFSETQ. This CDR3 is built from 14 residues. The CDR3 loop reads CASRRVSIDNEQFF. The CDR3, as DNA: TGCGCCAGCAGGAGGGTTAGCATCGACAATGAGCAGTTCTTC.

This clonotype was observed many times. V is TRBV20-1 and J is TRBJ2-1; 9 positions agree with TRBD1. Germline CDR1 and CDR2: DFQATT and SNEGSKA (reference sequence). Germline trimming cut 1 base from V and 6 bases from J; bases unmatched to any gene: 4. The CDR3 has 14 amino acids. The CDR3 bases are TGCAGTGCTAGAGTACCGGGACAGGGCAATGAGCAGTTCTTC. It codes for CSARVPGQGNEQFF.

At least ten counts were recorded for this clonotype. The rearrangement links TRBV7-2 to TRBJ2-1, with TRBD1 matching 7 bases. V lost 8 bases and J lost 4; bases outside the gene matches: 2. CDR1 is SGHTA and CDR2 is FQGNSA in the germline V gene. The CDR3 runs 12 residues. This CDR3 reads CASGTEYNEQFF. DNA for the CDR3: TGTGCCAGCGGGACAGAATACAATGAGCAGTTCTTC.

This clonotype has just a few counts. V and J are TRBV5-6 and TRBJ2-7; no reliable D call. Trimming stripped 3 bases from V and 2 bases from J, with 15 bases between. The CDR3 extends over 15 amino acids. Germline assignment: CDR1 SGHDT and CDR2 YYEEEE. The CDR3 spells CASSSDLNTPYEQYF. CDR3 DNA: TGTGCCAGCAGCTCGGACCTTAATACGCCCTACGAGCAGTACTTC.

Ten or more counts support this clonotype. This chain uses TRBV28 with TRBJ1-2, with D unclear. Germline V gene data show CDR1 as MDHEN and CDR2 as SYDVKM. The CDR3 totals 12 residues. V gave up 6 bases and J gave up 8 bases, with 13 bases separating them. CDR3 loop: CASSPTALGYTF. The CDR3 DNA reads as TGTGCCAGCAGCCCGACCGCCCTAGGCTACACCTTC.

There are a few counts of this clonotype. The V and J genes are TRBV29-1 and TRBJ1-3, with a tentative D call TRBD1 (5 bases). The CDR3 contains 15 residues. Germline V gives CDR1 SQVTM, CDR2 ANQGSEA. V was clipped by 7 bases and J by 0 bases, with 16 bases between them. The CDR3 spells CSAHEDSYSGNTIYF. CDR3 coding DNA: TGCAGCGCCCACGAAGACAGTTACTCTGGAAACACCATATATTTT. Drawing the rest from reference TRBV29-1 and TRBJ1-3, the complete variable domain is SAVISQKPSRDICQRGTSLTIQCQVDSQVTMMFWYRQQPGQSLTLIATANQGSEATYESGFVIDKFPISRPNLTFSTLTVSNMSPEDSSIYLCSAHEDSYSGNTIYFGEGSWLTVV.

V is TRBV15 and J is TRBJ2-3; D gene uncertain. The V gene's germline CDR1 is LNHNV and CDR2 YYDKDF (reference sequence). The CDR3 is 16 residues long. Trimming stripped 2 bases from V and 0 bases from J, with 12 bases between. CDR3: CATSRRLAMSTDTQYF. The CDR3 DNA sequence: TGTGCCACCAGCAGAAGACTGGCGATGAGCACAGATACGCAGTATTTT.